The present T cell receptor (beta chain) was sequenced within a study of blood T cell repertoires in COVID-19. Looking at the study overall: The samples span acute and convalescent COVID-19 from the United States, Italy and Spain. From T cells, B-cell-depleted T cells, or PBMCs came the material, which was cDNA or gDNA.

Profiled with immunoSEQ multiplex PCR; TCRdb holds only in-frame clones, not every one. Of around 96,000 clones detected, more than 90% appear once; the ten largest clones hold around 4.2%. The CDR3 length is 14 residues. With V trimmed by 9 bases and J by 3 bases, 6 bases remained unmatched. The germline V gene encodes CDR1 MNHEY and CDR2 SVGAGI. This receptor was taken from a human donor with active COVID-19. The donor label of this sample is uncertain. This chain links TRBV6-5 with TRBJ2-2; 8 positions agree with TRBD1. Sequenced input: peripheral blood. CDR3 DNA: TGTGCCAGTTGGACAGGGAAGTACACCGGGGAGCTGTTTTTT. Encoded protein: CASWTGKYTGELFF.